These T cell receptor beta chains were read from a single sample in a study of identical twins. Via MiXCR, TCRdb re-called the 5' RACE reads, giving one row per CDR3 protein. The sample yields under 300,000 distinct CDR3 sequences, over 11% seen once. The sample taken for sequencing was memory (CD45RO+) T cells sorted from blood. The receptors originated from a woman younger than 30 in good health. The CDR3 runs from the conserved cysteine through the conserved F or W. D genes are given only for firm matches. The size field is filled for only some rows; it gives once, few, many or a size class.

v_call,d_call,j_call,clone_size,cdr3_aa,cdr3_nt
TRBV15,.,TRBJ1-5,.,CATSGSPKEPQHF,TGTGCCACCAGCGGGTCACCAAAAGAGCCCCAGCATTTT
TRBV10-3,.,TRBJ2-2,many,CAISETDRLTGELFF,TGTGCCATCAGTGAGACGGACCGGCTTACCGGGGAGCTGTTTTTT
TRBV5-4,TRBD1,TRBJ1-2,.,CASSARDRGYDYTF,TGTGCCAGCAGCGCCAGGGACAGGGGTTATGACTACACCTTC
TRBV7-8,TRBD2,TRBJ2-7,few,CASSSGGAPSEQYF,TGTGCCAGCAGCTCCGGGGGGGCCCCTAGCGAGCAGTACTTC
TRBV27,.,TRBJ2-3,.,CASRPISTDTQYF,TGTGCCAGCAGACCTATTAGCACAGATACGCAGTATTTT
TRBV5-1,.,TRBJ2-7,many,CASSWGTGYEQYF,TGCGCCAGCAGCTGGGGGACGGGCTACGAGCAGTACTTC
TRBV12-3/TRBV12-4,.,TRBJ1-5,few,CASSPSGVSQPQHF,TGTGCCAGCAGCCCCTCGGGGGTATCTCAGCCCCAGCATTTT
TRBV7-9,.,TRBJ1-1,few,CASSLIGDLNTEAFF,TGTGCCAGCAGCTTAATCGGGGATCTGAACACTGAAGCTTTCTTT
TRBV6-2/TRBV6-3,.,TRBJ2-6,few,CASSSVQGSGANVLTF,TGTGCCAGCAGTTCGGTACAGGGCTCTGGGGCCAACGTCCTGACTTTC
TRBV7-9,TRBD2,TRBJ2-3,.,CASSTSEDTQYF,TGTGCCAGCAGCACTAGCGAAGATACGCAGTATTTT
TRBV5-1,.,TRBJ1-4,many,CASSPEVNNEKLFF,TGCGCCAGCAGCCCGGAGGTGAATAATGAAAAACTGTTTTTT
TRBV12-5,TRBD1,TRBJ2-1,.,CASGLRTGKYNEQFF,TGTGCTAGTGGCCTAAGGACAGGGAAGTACAATGAGCAGTTCTTC
TRBV20-1,.,TRBJ1-5,few,CSARFDRNQPQHF,TGCAGTGCTCGATTCGACCGAAATCAGCCCCAGCATTTT
TRBV12-3/TRBV12-4,.,TRBJ2-1,.,CASSFLVLLEQFF,TGTGCCAGCAGTTTTTTAGTACTGCTAGAGCAGTTCTTC
TRBV7-6,.,TRBJ2-3,few,CASSPAPGDTQYF,TGTGCCAGCAGCCCAGCCCCCGGGGATACGCAGTATTTT
TRBV11-2,.,TRBJ2-5,.,CASSRGGSGETQYF,TGTGCCAGCAGCCGCGGGGGCTCCGGGGAGACCCAGTACTTC
TRBV7-7,.,TRBJ2-5,.,CASSQGGGSVETQYF,TGTGCCAGCAGCCAAGGGGGCGGGAGCGTGGAGACCCAGTACTTC
TRBV12-3/TRBV12-4,TRBD1,TRBJ2-5,.,CASTPDRAVETQYF,TGTGCCAGCACTCCGGACAGGGCTGTAGAGACCCAGTACTTC
TRBV29-1,.,TRBJ2-1,few,CSVGTVTNEQFF,TGCAGCGTTGGAACCGTTACTAATGAGCAGTTCTTC
TRBV6-1,TRBD1,TRBJ1-5,.,CASRRTGGYYQPQHF,TGTGCCAGCAGAAGGACAGGGGGATATTATCAGCCCCAGCATTTT
TRBV11-1,TRBD1,TRBJ1-5,once,CASSPRDRGRTDTQHF,TGTGCCAGCAGCCCGCGGGACAGGGGGCGCACAGATACGCAGCATTTT
TRBV10-1,.,TRBJ2-3,.,CASSESRRIRTDTQYF,TGCGCCAGCAGTGAGTCTCGAAGAATTCGCACAGATACGCAGTATTTT
TRBV9,.,TRBJ2-1,.,CASSVAAKDEQFF,TGTGCCAGCAGCGTAGCTGCTAAGGATGAGCAGTTCTTC
TRBV27,TRBD1,TRBJ2-7,.,CASGDRVGSEQYF,TGTGCCAGCGGAGACAGGGTTGGGAGCGAGCAGTACTTC
TRBV6-5,TRBD2,TRBJ2-5,few,CASSYGAGGETQYF,TGTGCCAGCAGTTATGGGGCGGGAGGGGAGACCCAGTACTTC
TRBV27,.,TRBJ2-7,.,CASSPSGQGFLLEQYF,TGTGCCAGCAGTCCGTCGGGACAAGGTTTCCTCCTAGAGCAGTACTTC
TRBV5-1,.,TRBJ2-1,.,CASSLGELSYNEQFF,TGCGCCAGCAGCTTAGGGGAGCTGTCCTACAATGAGCAGTTCTTC
TRBV7-8,.,TRBJ2-5,few,CASSLGPVETQYF,TGTGCCAGCAGCTTAGGCCCCGTAGAGACCCAGTACTTC
TRBV7-8,.,TRBJ2-1,few,CASSLYMRGSSYNEQFF,TGTGCCAGCAGCTTATACATGAGGGGGAGCTCCTACAATGAGCAGTTCTTC
TRBV11-1,.,TRBJ1-2,.,CASSLSGRDGYTF,TGTGCCAGCAGCTTGTCCGGCAGGGATGGCTACACCTTC
TRBV15,.,TRBJ2-3,many,CATRLGTATDTQYF,TGTGCCACCAGACTAGGGACTGCAACAGATACGCAGTATTTT
TRBV29-1,TRBD1,TRBJ1-1,.,CSLTLDRSEAFF,TGCAGCTTAACTCTGGACAGGAGTGAAGCTTTCTTT
TRBV12-3/TRBV12-4,TRBD2,TRBJ2-7,.,CASRQRLASEQYF,TGTGCCAGCAGGCAAAGACTAGCCAGCGAGCAGTACTTC
TRBV2,.,TRBJ1-1,.,CASSGYGRNTEAFF,TGTGCCAGCAGCGGTTATGGCCGGAACACTGAAGCTTTCTTT
TRBV9,.,TRBJ2-5,few,CASSALDQETQYF,TGTGCCAGCTCCGCGCTCGACCAGGAGACCCAGTACTTC
TRBV5-1,.,TRBJ1-6,few,CASSFAIRGSPLHF,TGCGCCAGCAGCTTCGCTATCAGGGGTTCACCCCTCCACTTT
TRBV3-1,.,TRBJ2-7,many,CASSPTGRTDEQYF,TGTGCCAGCAGCCCGACTGGTAGGACAGACGAGCAGTACTTC
TRBV3-1,.,TRBJ2-1,many,CASSRSYSYNEQFF,TGTGCCAGCAGCCGGTCCTACTCCTACAATGAGCAGTTCTTC
TRBV4-3,.,TRBJ2-5,.,CASSQDPRGEETQYF,TGCGCCAGCAGCCAAGACCCCCGGGGCGAGGAGACCCAGTACTTC
TRBV11-2,.,TRBJ2-7,few,CASSRRDGPYEQYF,TGTGCCAGCAGCCGACGGGACGGACCCTACGAGCAGTACTTC
TRBV20-1,.,TRBJ2-1,few,CSAQRRGGSYNEQFF,TGCAGTGCCCAGAGGAGGGGGGGTTCCTACAATGAGCAGTTCTTC
TRBV20-1,.,TRBJ1-2,few,CSARDTLSSGYTF,TGCAGTGCTAGAGATACACTGAGCTCTGGCTACACCTTC
TRBV5-6,TRBD1,TRBJ2-6,.,CASTRTGTGANVLTF,TGTGCCAGCACCCGGACAGGGACTGGGGCCAACGTCCTGACTTTC